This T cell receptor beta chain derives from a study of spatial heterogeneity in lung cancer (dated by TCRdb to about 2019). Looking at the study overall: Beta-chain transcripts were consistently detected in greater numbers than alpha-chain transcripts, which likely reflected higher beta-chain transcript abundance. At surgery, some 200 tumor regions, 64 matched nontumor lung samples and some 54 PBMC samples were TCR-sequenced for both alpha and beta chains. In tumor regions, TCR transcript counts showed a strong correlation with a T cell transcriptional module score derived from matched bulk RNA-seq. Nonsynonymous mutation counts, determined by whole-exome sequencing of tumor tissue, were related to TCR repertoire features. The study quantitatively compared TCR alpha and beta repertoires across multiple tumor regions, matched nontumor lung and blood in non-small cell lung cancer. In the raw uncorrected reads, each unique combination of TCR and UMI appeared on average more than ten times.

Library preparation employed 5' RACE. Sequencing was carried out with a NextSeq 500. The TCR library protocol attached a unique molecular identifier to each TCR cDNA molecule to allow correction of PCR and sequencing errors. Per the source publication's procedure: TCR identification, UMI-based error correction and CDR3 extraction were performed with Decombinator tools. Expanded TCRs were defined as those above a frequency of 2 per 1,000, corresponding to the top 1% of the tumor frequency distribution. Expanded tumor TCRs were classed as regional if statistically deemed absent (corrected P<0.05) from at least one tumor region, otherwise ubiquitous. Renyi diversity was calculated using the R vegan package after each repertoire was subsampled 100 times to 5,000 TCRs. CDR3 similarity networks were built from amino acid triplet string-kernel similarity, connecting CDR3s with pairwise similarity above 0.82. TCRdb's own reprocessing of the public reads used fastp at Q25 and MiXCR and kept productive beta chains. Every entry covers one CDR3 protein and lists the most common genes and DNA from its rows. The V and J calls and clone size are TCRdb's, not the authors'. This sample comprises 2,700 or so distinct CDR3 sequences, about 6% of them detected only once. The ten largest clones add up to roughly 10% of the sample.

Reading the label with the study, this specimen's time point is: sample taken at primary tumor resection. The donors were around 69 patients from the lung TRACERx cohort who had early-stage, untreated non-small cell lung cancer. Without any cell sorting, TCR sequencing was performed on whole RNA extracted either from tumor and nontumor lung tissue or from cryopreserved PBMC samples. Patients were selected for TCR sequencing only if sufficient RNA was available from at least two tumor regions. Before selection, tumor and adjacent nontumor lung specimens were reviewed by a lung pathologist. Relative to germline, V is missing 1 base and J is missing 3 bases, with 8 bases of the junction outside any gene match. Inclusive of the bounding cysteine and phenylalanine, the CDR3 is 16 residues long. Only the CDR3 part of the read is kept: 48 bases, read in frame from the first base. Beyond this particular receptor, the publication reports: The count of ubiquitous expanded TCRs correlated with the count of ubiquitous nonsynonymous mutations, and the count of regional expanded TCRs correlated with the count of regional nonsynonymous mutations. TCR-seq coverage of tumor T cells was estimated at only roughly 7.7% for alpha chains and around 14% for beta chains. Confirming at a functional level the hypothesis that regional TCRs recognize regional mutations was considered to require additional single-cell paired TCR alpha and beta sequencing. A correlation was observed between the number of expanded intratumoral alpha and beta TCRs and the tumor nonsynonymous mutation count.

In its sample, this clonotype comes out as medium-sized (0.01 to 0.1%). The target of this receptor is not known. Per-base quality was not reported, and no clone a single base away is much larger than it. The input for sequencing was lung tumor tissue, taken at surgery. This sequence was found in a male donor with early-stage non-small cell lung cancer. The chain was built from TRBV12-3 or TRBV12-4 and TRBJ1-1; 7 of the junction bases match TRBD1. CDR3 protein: CASSLGRGFGDTEAFF. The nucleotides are TGTGCCAGCAGTTTAGGCAGGGGGTTCGGTGACACTGAAGCTTTCTTT.